The clone carrying this T cell receptor beta chain was seen only a few times. What it binds is not known. The sample comes from a study of graft-versus-host responses after intestinal transplantation. Study-wide context: The transplants performed in recipients were multivisceral, liver-intestinal, or isolated intestinal.

Only in-frame clones appear in the TCRdb table, and some are missing; sequencing was by immunoSEQ multiplex PCR. The sample lists some 130,000 clones, 90% to 95% seen once, with around 0.12% in the top ten. V was cut by 1 base and J by 1 base, with 1 base left in between. The CDR3 spans 12 residues. CDR1 and CDR2 (germline): KGHSH, LQKENI. Overall study results and limits: The marrow of recipients harbored GvH clones, and ileum or blood showed some of them first. Early HvG declines after transplant were associated with peak circulating GvH clone levels.

This receptor was obtained from a human donor who received an intestinal transplant. V and J are TRBV18 and TRBJ1-2; the D is unclear. The source material was unstimulated CD4+ T cells sorted from spleen or lymph node cells, sampled before intestinal transplant. The CDR3 DNA sequence: TGTGCCAGCTCACCACATAACTATGGCTACACCTTC. Its translation: CASSPHNYGYTF.